These 22 T cell receptor beta chains were all obtained from the same sample, sequenced in a study of cytomegalovirus exposure and HLA in healthy donors. 13 Jbeta primers and 60 Vbeta primers were used for the PCR. Sequenced by immunoSEQ multiplex PCR; TCRdb stores in-frame clones only, minus some. The repertoire consists of 35,000 to 45,000 clones, with roughly 76% occurring once and the leading ten covering approximately 8.5%. Specimen: PBMCs. The receptors stem from a woman aged 40 to 50 in good health and CMV-seronegative.

This chain uses TRBV6-5 with TRBJ1-6; no definite D call. Germline values: CDR1 MNHEY, CDR2 SVGAGI. CDR3 length: 14 amino acids. V lost 6 bases to trimming and J lost 3 bases, with 9 bases between them. This CDR3 is CASSPGVYNSPLHF. CDR3 in DNA: TGTGCCAGCAGCCCGGGAGTCTATAATTCACCCCTCCACTTT.

The chain employs TRBV27 and TRBJ2-7; D possibly corresponds to TRBD2 (5 bases). Trimming removed 5 bases from V and 5 bases from J, with 22 bases in between. Germline values: CDR1 MNHEY, CDR2 SMNVEV (reference sequence). The CDR3 is made up of 16 amino acids. CDR3 sequence (DNA): TGTGCCAGCAGTCCGGGTAGAGGTACTCAGCGGAACGAGCAGTACTTC. Residues: CASSPGRGTQRNEQYF.

This rearrangement joins TRBV19 to TRBJ1-5, with TRBD1 matching over 9 bases. The J segment lost 6 bases and the V segment lost 4 bases, leaving 7 bases of the junction unmatched. The CDR3 is made up of 15 amino acids. The germline gives CDR1 LNHDA, CDR2 SQIVND (reference sequence). DNA of the CDR3: TGTGCCAGTAGTAAGGACAGGGGAACGGGTCAGCCCCAGCATTTT. Its protein is CASSKDRGTGQPQHF.

A note on this clone: Different DNA sequences within this sample yield the same CDR3. The V gene is TRBV19, the J gene TRBJ2-3; 7 bases agree with TRBD2. J lost 3 bases, V lost 3 bases, and 3 bases had no gene match. CDR3 size: 14 residues. CDR1 and CDR2 from the germline V gene are LNHDA and SQIVND (reference sequence). CDR3 nucleotide sequence: TGTGCCAGTAGTATTGGGCGGGAGACAGATACGCAGTATTTT. This sequence encodes CASSIGRETDTQYF.

This clone was seen just once. The V gene is TRBV25-1, the J gene TRBJ2-3; 7 nucleotides match TRBD2. V lost 3 bases and J lost 0; bases outside the gene matches: 6. Germline V lookup: CDR1 MGHDK, CDR2 SYGVNS. The CDR3 is made up of 16 amino acids. This CDR3 is CASSDTAGVSTDTQYF. CDR3 DNA sequence: TGTGCCAGCAGTGATACGGCGGGGGTTAGCACAGATACGCAGTATTTT.

The chain joins TRBV6-1 to TRBJ2-7, with D maybe TRBD1 (7 bases). Germline V gene sequence: CDR1 MNHNS, CDR2 SASEGT. The V end was cut by 1 base, the J end by 1 base, with 11 bases between. This CDR3 has 15 amino acids. The chain's CDR3 is CASSEEQGGSYEQYF. CDR3 DNA: TGTGCCAGCAGTGAAGAGCAGGGGGGATCCTACGAGCAGTACTTC.

This chain joins TRBV7-9 and TRBJ1-4; 7 nucleotides agree with TRBD1. This CDR3 spans 14 amino acids. J gave up 8 bases and V 0 bases, and 3 bases lay outside the gene matches. Germline CDR1 and CDR2: SEHNR and FQNEAQ (reference sequence). This CDR3 reads CASSLATGLEKLFF. For the CDR3, the DNA is TGTGCCAGCAGCTTAGCGACAGGGCTAGAAAAACTGTTTTTT.

This clone was seen only a few times. V and J are TRBV21-1 and TRBJ1-2; the table's D call, TRBD1, has no DNA check behind it. TRBV21-1 is classified as a pseudogene. The CDR3 has 18 residues. The chain's CDR3 is CASSTPSRDRAWRGGYTF. In nucleotides, the CDR3 is TGTGCCAGCAGCACTCCCTCCCGGGACAGGGCTTGGAGGGGTGGCTACACCTTC.

The chain employs TRBV29-1 and TRBJ2-7; D is perhaps TRBD1 (5 bases). Between the trimmed V and J ends, which lost 7 bases and 4 bases, there was a span of 14 bases. CDR1 and CDR2 from the germline V gene are SQVTM and ANQGSEA. The CDR3 extends over 12 amino acids. The CDR3 nucleotides are TGCAGCGCCCGGGCCAGGGTTTACGAGCAGTACTTC. Translation: CSARARVYEQYF.

The chain has TRBV7-2 and TRBJ2-1; maybe TRBD2 (6 bases). This CDR3 comprises 15 residues. Germline V lookup: CDR1 SGHTA, CDR2 FQGNSA. Trimming pared 1 base from V and 3 bases from J, leaving 10 bases between. DNA for the CDR3: TGTGCCAGCAGCTTAGGGACTAACTACTACAATGAGCAGTTCTTC. Amino acid sequence: CASSLGTNYYNEQFF.

This clone appeared a single time. The genes are TRBV25-1 and TRBJ2-1; weak D call: TRBD2 (6 bases). Trimming shortened V by 8 bases and J by 5 bases, and 16 bases separated the two germline ends. The CDR3 is 14 residues long. Germline V gives CDR1 MGHDK, CDR2 SYGVNS. The CDR3 loop reads CASRPTGVDNEQFF. The CDR3 DNA is TGTGCCAGCCGTCCGACGGGGGTCGACAATGAGCAGTTCTTC.

The chain links TRBV7-8 to TRBJ1-5; TRBD1 matches 10 bases. Per the germline V gene, CDR1 is SGHVS and CDR2 is FQNEAQ. J gave up 5 bases and V 5 bases, and 3 bases lay outside the gene matches. The CDR3 runs 14 residues. CDR3 sequence reads: CASSATGGYQPQHF. The CDR3 DNA reads TGTGCCAGCAGCGCGACAGGGGGCTATCAGCCCCAGCATTTT.

This clone has just one count. This chain connects TRBV7-8 to TRBJ1-1; D gene unclear. Looked up from germline, CDR1 is SGHVS and CDR2 is FQNEAQ. The germline V and J ends were trimmed by 4 bases and 8 bases, with 8 bases remaining between them. The CDR3 has 11 amino acids. CDR3 sequence (DNA): TGTGCCAGCAGCTCTGCTATGGAAGCTTTCTTT. It codes for CASSSAMEAFF. Combining the CDR3 with reference TRBV7-8 and TRBJ1-1 gives the whole variable domain GAGVSQSPRYKVAKRGQDVALRCDPISGHVSLFWYQQALGQGPEFLTYFQNEAQLDKSGLPSDRFFAERPEGSVSTLKIQRTQQEDSAVYLCASSSAMEAFFGQGTRLTVV.

The V and J genes are TRBV19 and TRBJ2-3; 7 positions match TRBD2. After removal of 6 bases from V and 5 bases from J, the junction contained 8 bases not matched to a gene. CDR1 and CDR2 (germline): LNHDA, SQIVND (reference sequence). The CDR3 has 14 amino acids. The CDR3 reads CASSPGGSGDTQYF. The CDR3 region has the DNA TGTGCCAGTAGCCCCGGGGGGTCGGGAGATACGCAGTATTTT.

The gene calls are TRBV7-6 and TRBJ1-5; weak D call: TRBD1 (5 bases). This CDR3 region has 15 residues. Germline loops: CDR1 SGHVS, CDR2 FNYEAQ. V gave up 0 bases and J gave up 4 bases, with 10 bases separating them. This CDR3 is CASSLAKGWNQPQHF. The DNA of the CDR3 is TGTGCCAGCAGCTTAGCGAAGGGGTGGAATCAGCCCCAGCATTTT. The complete variable domain, with remaining parts taken from reference TRBV7-6 and TRBJ1-5, reads GAGVSQSPRYKVTKRGQDVALRCDPISGHVSLYWYRQALGQGPEFLTYFNYEAQQDKSGLPNDRFSAERPEGSISTLTIQRTEQRDSAMYRCASSLAKGWNQPQHFGDGTRLSIL.

The V and J genes are TRBV6-1 and TRBJ2-2; TRBD1 matches 9 bases. Germline V gene data show CDR1 as MNHNS and CDR2 as SASEGT. The V and J ends lost 7 bases and 2 bases, in that order; junction bases with no gene match: 5. The length of the CDR3 is 15 residues. CDR3: CASMPGQGNTGELFF. The DNA for the CDR3 is TGTGCCAGCATGCCGGGACAGGGTAACACCGGGGAGCTGTTTTTT.

The chain has TRBV7-9 and TRBJ2-3, with 8 bases that match TRBD2. There are 15 residues in the CDR3. Germline assignment: CDR1 SEHNR and CDR2 FQNEAQ (reference sequence). Trimming at V came to 8 bases and at J to 3 bases, leaving 10 bases not matched to a gene. CDR3 nucleotide sequence: TGTGCCAGCGTCGACCGGCGCGGGGGGACAGATACGCAGTATTTT. This translates into CASVDRRGGTDTQYF.

The rearrangement links TRBV9 to TRBJ1-1; the D is unclear. Germline CDR1 is SGDLS and CDR2 is YYNGEE. V shed 4 bases and J shed 3 bases, with 16 bases lying between them. The CDR3 contains 15 residues. The CDR3 DNA sequence: TGTGCCAGCAGCTTTTCCGGTCTCGCGGACACTGAAGCTTTCTTT. Its translation: CASSFSGLADTEAFF. Variable domain in full (rest from reference TRBV9 and TRBJ1-1): DSGVTQTPKHLITATGQRVTLRCSPRSGDLSVYWYQQSLDQGLQFLIQYYNGEERAKGNILERFSAQQFPDLHSELNLSSLELGDSALYFCASSFSGLADTEAFFGQGTRLTVV.

The chain carries TRBV4-3 and TRBJ1-2, with TRBD1 matching over 7 bases. Losses at the gene ends were 4 bases for V and 6 bases for J; bases not matched to a gene: 14. Germline V gene lookup returns CDR1 LGHNA and CDR2 YSLEER. The CDR3 extends over 16 amino acids. This CDR3 reads CASSRDLTGVPNGYTF. CDR3 nucleotides: TGCGCCAGCAGCCGAGACCTTACAGGGGTTCCTAATGGCTACACCTTC.

The genes are TRBV4-1 and TRBJ2-5; 9 nucleotides match TRBD2. The length of the CDR3 is 16 residues. V lost 1 base, J lost 4 bases, and 7 bases stayed unmatched. Germline V lookup: CDR1 MGHRA, CDR2 YSYEKL. The CDR3 DNA follows: TGCGCCAGCAGCCAAGTTGCGGGGGGGCCCCTAGAGACCCAGTACTTC. Its protein product is CASSQVAGGPLETQYF.

The chain carries TRBV13 and TRBJ2-1; 8 bases are a match to TRBD1. The CDR3 consists of 15 residues. J gave up 8 bases and V 4 bases, and 10 bases lay outside the gene matches. Germline V gene data show CDR1 as PRHDT and CDR2 as FYEKMQ (reference sequence). The CDR3 sequence is CASSSGQGTLDEQFF. The CDR3 nucleotides are TGTGCCAGCAGCTCCGGACAGGGTACGCTCGATGAGCAGTTCTTC.

The chain employs TRBV11-3 and TRBJ1-3; D call uncertain. Trimming cost V 1 base and J 0 bases, with 7 bases left between them. The length of the CDR3 is 15 residues. In germline, CDR1 is SGHNT, CDR2 YENEEA. This chain's CDR3 is CASSLGATSGNTIYF. CDR3 bases: TGTGCCAGCAGCTTAGGGGCCACCTCTGGAAACACCATATATTTT.